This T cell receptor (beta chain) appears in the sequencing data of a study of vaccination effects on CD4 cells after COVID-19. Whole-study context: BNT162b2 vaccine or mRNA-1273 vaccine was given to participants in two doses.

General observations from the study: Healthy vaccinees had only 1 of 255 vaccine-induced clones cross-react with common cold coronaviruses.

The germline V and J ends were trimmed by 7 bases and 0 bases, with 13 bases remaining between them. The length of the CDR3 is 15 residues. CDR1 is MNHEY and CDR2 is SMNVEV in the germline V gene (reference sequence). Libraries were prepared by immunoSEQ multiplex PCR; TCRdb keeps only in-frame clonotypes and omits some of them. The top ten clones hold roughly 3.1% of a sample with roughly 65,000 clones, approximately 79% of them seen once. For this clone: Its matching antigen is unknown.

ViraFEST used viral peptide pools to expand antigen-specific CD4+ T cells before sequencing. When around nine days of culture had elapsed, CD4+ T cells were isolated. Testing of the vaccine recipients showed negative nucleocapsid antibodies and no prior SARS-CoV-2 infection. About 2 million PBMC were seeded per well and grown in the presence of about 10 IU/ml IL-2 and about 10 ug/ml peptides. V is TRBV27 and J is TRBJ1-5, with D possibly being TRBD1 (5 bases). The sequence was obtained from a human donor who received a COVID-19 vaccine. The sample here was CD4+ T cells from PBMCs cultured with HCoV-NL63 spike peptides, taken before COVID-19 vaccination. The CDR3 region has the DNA TGTGCCAGCAAGCAGGGACCGATTAGCAATCAGCCCCAGCATTTT. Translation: CASKQGPISNQPQHF.